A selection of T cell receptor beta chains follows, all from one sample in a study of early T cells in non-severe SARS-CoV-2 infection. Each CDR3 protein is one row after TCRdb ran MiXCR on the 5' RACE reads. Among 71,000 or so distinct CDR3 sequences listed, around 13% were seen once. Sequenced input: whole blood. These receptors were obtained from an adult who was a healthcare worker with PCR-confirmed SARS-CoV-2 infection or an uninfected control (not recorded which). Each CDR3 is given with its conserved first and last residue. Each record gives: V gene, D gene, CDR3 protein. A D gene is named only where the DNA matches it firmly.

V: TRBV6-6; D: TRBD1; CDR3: CASRPDRGREKLFF
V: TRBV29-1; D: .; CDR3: CSVEVVRQETQYF
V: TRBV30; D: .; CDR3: CAWRVGRIYNEQFF
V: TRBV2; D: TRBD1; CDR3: CASNLQDRANYEQYF
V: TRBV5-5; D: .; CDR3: CASSLLGYEIDEQFF
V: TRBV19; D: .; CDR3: CASTTTTNEKLFF
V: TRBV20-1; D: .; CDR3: CSARGQLGVSGEQYF
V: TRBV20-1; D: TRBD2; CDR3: CSAFGGGKSEQYF
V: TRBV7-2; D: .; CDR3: CASSSVLGNTGELFF
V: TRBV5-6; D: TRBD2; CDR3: CASSLGTRSLETQYF
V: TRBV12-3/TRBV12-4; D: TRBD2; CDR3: CASSYRLAGRETQYF
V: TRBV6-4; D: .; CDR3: CACLRFRYTF
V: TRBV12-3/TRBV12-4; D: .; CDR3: CASSFKGGAETQYF
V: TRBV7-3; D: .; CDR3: CASSLPGLHRTQYF
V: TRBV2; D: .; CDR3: CASSESLAREYF
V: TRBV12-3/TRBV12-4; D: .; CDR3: CAITLPGIQETQYF
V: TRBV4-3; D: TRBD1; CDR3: CASSQAGGGYTF
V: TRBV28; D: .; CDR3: CASSKTPTAGPDTQYF
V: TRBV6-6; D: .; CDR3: CASSYFGGSSTDTQYF
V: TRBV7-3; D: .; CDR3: CASSPETHTGELFF
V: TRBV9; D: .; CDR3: CASSVRPSPSTDTQYF
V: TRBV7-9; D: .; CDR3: CASGRASGNTIYF
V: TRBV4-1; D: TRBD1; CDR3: CASSQQFLTGGYGYTF
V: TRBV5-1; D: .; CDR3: CASSMTATNEKLFF
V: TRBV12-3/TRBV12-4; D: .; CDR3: CASSLSRQGNQPQHF
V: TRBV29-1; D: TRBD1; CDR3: CSVVTGSSMNTEAFF
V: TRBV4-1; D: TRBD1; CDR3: CASSQALRQGSYEQYF